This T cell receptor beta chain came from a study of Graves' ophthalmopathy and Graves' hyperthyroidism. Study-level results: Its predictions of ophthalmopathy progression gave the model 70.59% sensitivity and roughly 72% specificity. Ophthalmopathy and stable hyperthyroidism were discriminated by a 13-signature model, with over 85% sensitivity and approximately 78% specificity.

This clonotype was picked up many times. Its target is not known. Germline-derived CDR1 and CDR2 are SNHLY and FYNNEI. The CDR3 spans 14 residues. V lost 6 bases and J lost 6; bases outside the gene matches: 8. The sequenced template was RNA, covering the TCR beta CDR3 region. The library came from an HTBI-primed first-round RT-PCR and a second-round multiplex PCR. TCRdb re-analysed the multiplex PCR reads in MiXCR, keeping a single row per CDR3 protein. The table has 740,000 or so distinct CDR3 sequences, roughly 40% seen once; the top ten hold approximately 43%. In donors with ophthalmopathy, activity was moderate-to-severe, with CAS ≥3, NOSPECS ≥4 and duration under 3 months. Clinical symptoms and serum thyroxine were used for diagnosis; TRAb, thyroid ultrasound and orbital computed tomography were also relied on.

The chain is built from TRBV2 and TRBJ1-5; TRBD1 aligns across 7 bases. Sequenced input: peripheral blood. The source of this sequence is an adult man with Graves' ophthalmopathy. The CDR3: CASSDRAARQPQHF. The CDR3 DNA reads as TGTGCCAGCAGCGACAGGGCGGCACGTCAGCCCCAGCATTTT.